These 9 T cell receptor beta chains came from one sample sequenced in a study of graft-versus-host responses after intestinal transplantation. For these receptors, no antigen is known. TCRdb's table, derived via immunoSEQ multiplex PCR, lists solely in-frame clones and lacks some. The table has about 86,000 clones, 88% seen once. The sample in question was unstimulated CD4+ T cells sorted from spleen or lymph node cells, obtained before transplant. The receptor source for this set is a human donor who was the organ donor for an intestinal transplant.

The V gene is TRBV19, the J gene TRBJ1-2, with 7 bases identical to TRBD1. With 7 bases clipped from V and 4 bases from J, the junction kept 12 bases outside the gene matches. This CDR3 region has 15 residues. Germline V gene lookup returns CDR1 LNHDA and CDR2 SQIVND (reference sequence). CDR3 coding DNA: TGTGCCAGTACCCAGAGCAGGGGGGCCCTCTATGGCTACACCTTC. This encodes CASTQSRGALYGYTF.

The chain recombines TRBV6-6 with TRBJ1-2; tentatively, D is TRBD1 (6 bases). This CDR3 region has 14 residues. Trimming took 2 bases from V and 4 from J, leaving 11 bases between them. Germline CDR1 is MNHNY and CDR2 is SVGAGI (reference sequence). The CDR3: CASSYRGEGYGYTF. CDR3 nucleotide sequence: TGTGCCAGCAGTTACAGGGGGGAGGGCTATGGCTACACCTTC.

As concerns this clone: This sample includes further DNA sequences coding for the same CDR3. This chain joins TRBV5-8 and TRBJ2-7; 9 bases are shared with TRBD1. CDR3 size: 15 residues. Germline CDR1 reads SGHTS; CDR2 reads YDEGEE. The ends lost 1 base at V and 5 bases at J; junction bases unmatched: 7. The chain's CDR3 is CASSLPGTGRHEQYF. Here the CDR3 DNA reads TGTGCCAGCAGCTTGCCCGGGACAGGGCGCCACGAGCAGTACTTC.

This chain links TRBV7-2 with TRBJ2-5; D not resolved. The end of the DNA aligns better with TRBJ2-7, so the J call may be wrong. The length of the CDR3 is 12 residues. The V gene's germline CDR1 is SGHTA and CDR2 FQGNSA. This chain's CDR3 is CASSSYSYEQYF. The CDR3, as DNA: TGTGCCAGCAGCTCCTACTCCTACGAGCAGTACTTC.

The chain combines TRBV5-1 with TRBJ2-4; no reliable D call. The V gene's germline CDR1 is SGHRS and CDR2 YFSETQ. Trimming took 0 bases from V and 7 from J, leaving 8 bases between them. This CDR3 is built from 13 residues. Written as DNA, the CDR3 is TGCGCCAGCAGCTTGGGCGGCTCTAACATTCAGTACTTC. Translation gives CASSLGGSNIQYF.

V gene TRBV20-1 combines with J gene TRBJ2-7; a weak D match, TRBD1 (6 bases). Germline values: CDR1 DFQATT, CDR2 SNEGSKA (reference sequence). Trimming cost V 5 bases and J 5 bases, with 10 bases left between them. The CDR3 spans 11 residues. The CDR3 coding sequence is TGCAGTGCTCTAGGGGGTCACGAGCAGTACTTC. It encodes CSALGGHEQYF.

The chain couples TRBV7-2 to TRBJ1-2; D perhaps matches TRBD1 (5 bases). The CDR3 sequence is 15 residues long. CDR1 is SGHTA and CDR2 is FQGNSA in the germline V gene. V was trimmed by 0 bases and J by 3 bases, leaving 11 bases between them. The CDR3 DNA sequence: TGTGCCAGCAGCTTAGCAGGGTGGGGCGACTATGGCTACACCTTC. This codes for CASSLAGWGDYGYTF.

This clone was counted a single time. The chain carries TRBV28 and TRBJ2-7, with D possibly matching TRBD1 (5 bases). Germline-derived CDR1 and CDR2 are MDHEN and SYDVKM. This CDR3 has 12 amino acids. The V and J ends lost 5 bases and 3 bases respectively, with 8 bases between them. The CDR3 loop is CASSTQVYEQYF. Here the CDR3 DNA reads TGTGCCAGCAGTACACAGGTCTACGAGCAGTACTTC.

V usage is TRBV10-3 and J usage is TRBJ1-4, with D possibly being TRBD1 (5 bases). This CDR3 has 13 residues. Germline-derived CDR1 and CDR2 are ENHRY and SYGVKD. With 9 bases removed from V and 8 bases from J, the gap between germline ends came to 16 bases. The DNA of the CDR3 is TGTGCCATTTCAGGGAAGGCCAAAGAAAAACTGTTTTTT. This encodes CAISGKAKEKLFF.